This is a list of T cell receptor beta chains from one sample in a study of T and B cells in COVID-19 patients. Each CDR3 protein is one row after TCRdb ran MiXCR on the multiplex PCR reads. The table records 13,000 to 15,000 distinct CDR3 sequences, roughly 28% of them present only once. Material: blood. The receptors were sampled from a human donor who had recovered from COVID-19. Both conserved end residues are trimmed from each CDR3.

J | V | length | CDR3
TRBJ2-2 | TRBV6-5 | 15 | ASSYLVGKGGTGELF
TRBJ2-3 | TRBV6-5 | 13 | ASRGTSGSTDTQY
TRBJ2-3 | TRBV19 | 14 | ASSLTVRTSTDTQY
TRBJ1-5 | TRBV6-5 | 13 | ASSLKRANNQPQH
TRBJ1-5 | TRBV27 | 15 | ASSLYGGGGGNQPQH
TRBJ2-1 | TRBV27 | 13 | ASSGTGSSYNEQF
TRBJ2-2 | TRBV7-9 | 13 | ASTWDGANTGELF
TRBJ1-6 | TRBV7-6 | 15 | ASSLDLPGKGNSPLH
TRBJ1-4 | TRBV5-4 | 12 | ASSLRGPWEKLF
TRBJ2-6 | TRBV29-1 | 12 | SASTSSGANVLT
TRBJ2-5 | TRBV13 | 13 | ASSLLAGFQETQY
TRBJ2-3 | TRBV19 | 9 | ASSSPDTQY
TRBJ2-7 | TRBV19 | 12 | ASSATSGGYEQY
TRBJ1-2 | TRBV6-6 | 8 | ASSRDGYT
TRBJ2-7 | TRBV6-4 | 12 | ASSPGISSYEQY
TRBJ1-1 | TRBV12-3/TRBV12-4 | 10 | ASSFATAEAF
TRBJ2-2 | TRBV19 | 12 | ASSPMDGAGELF
TRBJ2-6 | TRBV6-5 | 12 | ASSLGTGANVLT
TRBJ2-5 | TRBV5-1 | 13 | ASSPPGQGLSTQY
TRBJ2-5 | TRBV19 | 17 | ASSTLSGKSGRAQETQY
TRBJ1-2 | TRBV14 | 11 | ASSQDRYYGYT
TRBJ2-5 | TRBV9 | 13 | ASSIVGGTAETQY
TRBJ1-5 | TRBV30 | 12 | AWSVRRGNQPQH
TRBJ2-5 | TRBV30 | 9 | AWSAQETQY
TRBJ2-7 | TRBV10-3 | 11 | AVPGVGPYEQY
TRBJ1-2 | TRBV18 | 11 | ASSPPQVGGYT
TRBJ2-5 | TRBV11-1 | 15 | ASSSDPGGGRWETQY
TRBJ2-7 | TRBV19 | 9 | ATGVQYEQY
TRBJ1-2 | TRBV6-5 | 11 | ASTAGTVRGYT
TRBJ2-1 | TRBV18 | 10 | ASTHTGGEQF
TRBJ2-5 | TRBV30 | 12 | AWSVLQGQETQY
TRBJ2-1 | TRBV11-2 | 15 | ASSLDLGSTSYNEQF
TRBJ2-7 | TRBV11-1 | 13 | ASSLAPLGGYEQY
TRBJ1-1 | TRBV5-6 | 10 | ASSLGSREAF
TRBJ2-7 | TRBV19 | 11 | ASSLDPTYEQY
TRBJ1-1 | TRBV19 | 14 | ASSIGQGRYQTEAF
TRBJ2-1 | TRBV5-1 | 12 | ASSLDGSRNEQF
TRBJ2-1 | TRBV14 | 14 | ASSRYRTGLSDEQF
TRBJ1-6 | TRBV11-1 | 12 | ASSLISYNSPLH
TRBJ2-7 | TRBV29-1 | 12 | SVAGQSSSYEQY
TRBJ2-1 | TRBV28 | 13 | ASTLAGGFHNEQF